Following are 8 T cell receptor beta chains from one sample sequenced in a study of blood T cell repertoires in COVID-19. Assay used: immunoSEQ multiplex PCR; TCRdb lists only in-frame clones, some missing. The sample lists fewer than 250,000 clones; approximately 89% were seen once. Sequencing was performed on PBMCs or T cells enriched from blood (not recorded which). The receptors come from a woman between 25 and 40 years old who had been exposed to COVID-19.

CDR3 region: CASSYSPSGSGELFF. In nucleotides, the CDR3 is TGTGCCAGCAGTTACTCGCCTAGCGGGTCCGGGGAGCTGTTTTTT. The chain employs TRBV6-5 and TRBJ2-2, with TRBD2 matching over 8 bases. V dropped 0 bases and J dropped 6; count of bases not matched to a gene: 3. Germline V lookup: CDR1 MNHEY, CDR2 SVGAGI. The CDR3 has 15 residues.

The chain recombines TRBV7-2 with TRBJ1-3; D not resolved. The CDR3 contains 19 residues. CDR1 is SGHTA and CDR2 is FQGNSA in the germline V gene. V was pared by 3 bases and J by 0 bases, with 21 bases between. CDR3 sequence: CASSFVVGGNGSSGNTIYF. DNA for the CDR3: TGTGCCAGCAGCTTCGTGGTTGGAGGGAATGGGTCCTCTGGAAACACCATATATTTT.

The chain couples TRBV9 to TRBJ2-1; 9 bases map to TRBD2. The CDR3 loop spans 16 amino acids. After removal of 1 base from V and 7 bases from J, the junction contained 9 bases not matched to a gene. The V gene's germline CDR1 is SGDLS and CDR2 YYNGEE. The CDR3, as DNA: TGTGCCAGCAGCGTATCGGGAGCGGGAGGAGGAAATGAGCAGTTCTTC. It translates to CASSVSGAGGGNEQFF. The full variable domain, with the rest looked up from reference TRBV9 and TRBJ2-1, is DSGVTQTPKHLITATGQRVTLRCSPRSGDLSVYWYQQSLDQGLQFLIQYYNGEERAKGNILERFSAQQFPDLHSELNLSSLELGDSALYFCASSVSGAGGGNEQFFGPGTRLTVL.

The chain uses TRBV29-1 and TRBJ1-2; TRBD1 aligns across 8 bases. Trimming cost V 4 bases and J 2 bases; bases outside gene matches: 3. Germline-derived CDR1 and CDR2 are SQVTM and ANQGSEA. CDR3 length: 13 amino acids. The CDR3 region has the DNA TGCAGCGTTGCCGGGACAGGCAACTATGGCTACACCTTC. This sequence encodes CSVAGTGNYGYTF.

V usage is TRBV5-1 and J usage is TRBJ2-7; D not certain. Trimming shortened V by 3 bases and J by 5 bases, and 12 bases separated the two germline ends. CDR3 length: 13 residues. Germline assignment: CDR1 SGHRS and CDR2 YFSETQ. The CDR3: CASSSPSPHEQYF. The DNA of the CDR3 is TGCGCCAGCAGCTCCCCGAGTCCCCACGAGCAGTACTTC. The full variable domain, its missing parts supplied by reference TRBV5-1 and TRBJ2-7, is KAGVTQTPRYLIKTRGQQVTLSCSPISGHRSVSWYQQTPGQGLQFLFEYFSETQRNKGNFPGRFSGRQFSNSRSEMNVSTLELGDSALYLCASSSPSPHEQYFGPGTRLTVT.

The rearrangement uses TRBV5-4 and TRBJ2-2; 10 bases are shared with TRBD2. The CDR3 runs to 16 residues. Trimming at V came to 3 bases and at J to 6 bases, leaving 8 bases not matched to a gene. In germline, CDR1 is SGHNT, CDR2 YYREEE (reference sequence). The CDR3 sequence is CASSSLAGRGAGELFF. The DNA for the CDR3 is TGTGCCAGCAGCTCACTAGCGGGACGGGGTGCCGGGGAGCTGTTTTTT.

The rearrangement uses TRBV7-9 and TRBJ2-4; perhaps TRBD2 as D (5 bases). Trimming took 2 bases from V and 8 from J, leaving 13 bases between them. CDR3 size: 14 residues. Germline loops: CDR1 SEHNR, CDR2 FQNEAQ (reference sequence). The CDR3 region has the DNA TGTGCCAGCAGCTTAACTAGGTCTGTGGACATTCAGTACTTC. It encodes CASSLTRSVDIQYF.

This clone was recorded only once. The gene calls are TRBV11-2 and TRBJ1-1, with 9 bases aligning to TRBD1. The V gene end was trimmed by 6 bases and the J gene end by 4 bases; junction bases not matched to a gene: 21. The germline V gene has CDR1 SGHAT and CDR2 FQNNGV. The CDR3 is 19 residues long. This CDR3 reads CASSRQRGTGSVRGTEAFF. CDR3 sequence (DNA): TGTGCCAGCAGTCGGCAGAGGGGGACAGGGAGCGTAAGGGGCACTGAAGCTTTCTTT.